Detailed here is one T cell receptor (beta chain). No antigen is known for it. These data are taken from a study of response to subunit inactivated influenza vaccine. V gave up 0 bases and J gave up 4 bases, with 12 bases separating them. CDR3 length: 15 amino acids. Germline-derived CDR1 and CDR2 are MNHEY and SVGAGI. Points from the study as a whole: The authors offered the suggestion that each seasonal influenza vaccination recruits few new T cells.

TCRdb recomputed calls from the RT-PCR reads with MiXCR, one row per CDR3 protein. Among about 800,000 distinct CDR3 sequences listed, roughly 20% were seen once. The starting material was PBMCs from blood, obtained around 5 days after vaccination. The clonotype was recovered from a middle-aged man who received an inactivated influenza vaccine. This chain connects TRBV6-5 to TRBJ1-1; D not certain. The CDR3 sequence: CASSYSDTAGTEAFF. CDR3 coding DNA: TGTGCCAGCAGTTACTCCGACACAGCGGGCACTGAAGCTTTCTTT.